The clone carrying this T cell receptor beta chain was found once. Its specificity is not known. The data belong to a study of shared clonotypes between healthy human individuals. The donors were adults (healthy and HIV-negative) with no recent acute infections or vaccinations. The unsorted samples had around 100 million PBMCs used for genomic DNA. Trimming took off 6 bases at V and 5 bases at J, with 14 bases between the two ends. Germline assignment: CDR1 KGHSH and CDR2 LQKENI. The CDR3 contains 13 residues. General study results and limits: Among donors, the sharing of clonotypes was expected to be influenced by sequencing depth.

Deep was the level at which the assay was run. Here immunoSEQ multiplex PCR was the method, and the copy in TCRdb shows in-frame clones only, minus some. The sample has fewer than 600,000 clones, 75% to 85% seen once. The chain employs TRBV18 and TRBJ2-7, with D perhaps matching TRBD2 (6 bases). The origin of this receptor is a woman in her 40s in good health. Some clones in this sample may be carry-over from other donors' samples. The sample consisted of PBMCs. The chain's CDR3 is CASSPSEGNEQYF. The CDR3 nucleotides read TGTGCCAGCTCGCCTTCGGAGGGGAACGAGCAGTACTTC.